One TCR beta chain is described in this entry. The source of the sample is a study of CD8 T cells in Susac syndrome. Negative magnetic isolation gave CD8+ and CD4+ cells; FACS enriched CD8+ TEMRA. The trim removed 6 bases at V and 3 bases at J, leaving 6 bases unmatched. CDR3 length equals 14 residues. Germline CDR1 and CDR2: MDHEN and SYDVKM. The RNA, roughly 0.5 to 1 ug, was put through reverse transcription using random hexamers. TCRdb reanalysed the immunoSEQ multiplex PCR reads using MiXCR and keeps one entry per CDR3 protein. The sample lists a few hundred thousand distinct CDR3 sequences; approximately 94% were seen once.

The rearrangement joins TRBV28 to TRBJ2-7; 9 nucleotides line up with TRBD1. This TCR was recovered from a human donor with Susac syndrome. Sequencing was carried out using CD4+ T cells from PBMCs. CDR3 nucleotides: TGTGCCAGCAGCCCCGGGACAGGGTTCTACGAGCAGTACTTC. It encodes CASSPGTGFYEQYF.